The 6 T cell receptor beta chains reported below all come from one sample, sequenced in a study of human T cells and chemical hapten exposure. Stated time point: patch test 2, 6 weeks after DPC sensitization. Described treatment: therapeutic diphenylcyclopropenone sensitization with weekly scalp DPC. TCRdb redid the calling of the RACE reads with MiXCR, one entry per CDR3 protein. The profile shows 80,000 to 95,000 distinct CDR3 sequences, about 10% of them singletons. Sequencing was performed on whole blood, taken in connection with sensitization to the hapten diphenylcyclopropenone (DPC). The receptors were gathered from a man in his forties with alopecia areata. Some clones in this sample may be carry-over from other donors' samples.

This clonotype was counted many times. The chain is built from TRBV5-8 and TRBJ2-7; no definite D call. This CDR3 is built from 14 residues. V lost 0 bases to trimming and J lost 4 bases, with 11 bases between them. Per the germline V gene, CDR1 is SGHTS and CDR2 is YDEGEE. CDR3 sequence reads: CASSLDHRTYEQYV. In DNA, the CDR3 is TGTGCCAGCAGCTTGGATCATCGCACTTACGAGCAGTACGTC.

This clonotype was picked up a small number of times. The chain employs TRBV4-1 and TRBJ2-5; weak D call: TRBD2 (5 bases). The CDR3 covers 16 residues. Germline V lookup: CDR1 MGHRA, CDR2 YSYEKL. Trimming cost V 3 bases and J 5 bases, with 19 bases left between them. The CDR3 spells CASSHTEWARGETQYF. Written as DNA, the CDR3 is TGCGCCAGCAGCCATACGGAGTGGGCTCGAGGGGAGACCCAGTACTTC.

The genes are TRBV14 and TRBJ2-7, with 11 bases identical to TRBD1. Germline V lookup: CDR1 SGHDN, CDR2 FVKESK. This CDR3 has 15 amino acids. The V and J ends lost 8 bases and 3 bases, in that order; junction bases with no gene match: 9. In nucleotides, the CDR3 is TGTGCCAGCCGACCCTCCGGGACAGGGGGCTACGAGCAGTACTTC. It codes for CASRPSGTGGYEQYF. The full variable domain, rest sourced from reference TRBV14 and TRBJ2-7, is EAGVTQFPSHSVIEKGQTVTLRCDPISGHDNLYWYRRVMGKEIKFLLHFVKESKQDESGMPNNRFLAERTGGTYSTLKVQPAELEDSGVYFCASRPSGTGGYEQYFGPGTRLTVT.

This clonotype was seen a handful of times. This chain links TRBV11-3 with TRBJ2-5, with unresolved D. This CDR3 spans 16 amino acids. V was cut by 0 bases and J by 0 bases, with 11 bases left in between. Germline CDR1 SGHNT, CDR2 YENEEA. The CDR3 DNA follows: TGTGCCAGCAGCTTAGATTTGCGACCGTACCAAGAGACCCAGTACTTC. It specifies CASSLDLRPYQETQYF.

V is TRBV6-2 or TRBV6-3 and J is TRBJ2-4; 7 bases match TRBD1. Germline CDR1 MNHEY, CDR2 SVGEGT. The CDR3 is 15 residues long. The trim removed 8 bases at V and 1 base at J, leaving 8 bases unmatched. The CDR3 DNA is TGTGCCAGCTACGGGACAGTTGGGGCCAAAAACATTCAGTACTTC. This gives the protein CASYGTVGAKNIQYF.

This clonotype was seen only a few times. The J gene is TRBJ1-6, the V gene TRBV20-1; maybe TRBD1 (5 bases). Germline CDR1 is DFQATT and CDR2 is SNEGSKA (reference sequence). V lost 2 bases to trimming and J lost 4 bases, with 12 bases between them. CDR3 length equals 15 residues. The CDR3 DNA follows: TGCAGTGCTAGATCAGGACACAGTTATAATTCACCCCTCCACTTT. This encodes CSARSGHSYNSPLHF.